These 20 T cell receptor beta chains came from one sample sequenced in a study of cytomegalovirus exposure and HLA in healthy donors. The study ran its PCR with 60 Vbeta and 13 Jbeta primers. Method: immunoSEQ multiplex PCR; TCRdb's copy keeps in-frame clones and lacks some. The sample has 100,000 or so clones, 81% seen once. Sequencing was done on a sample of PBMCs. These TCRs come from a man in his forties in good health and CMV-seropositive.

This clone was observed a few times. The chain uses TRBV10-2 and TRBJ2-3, with 12 nucleotides matching TRBD2. CDR1 is WSHSY and CDR2 is SAAADI in the germline V gene. With 3 bases clipped from V and 5 bases from J, the junction kept 6 bases outside the gene matches. The CDR3 spans 16 residues. CDR3 in DNA: TGCGCCAGCAGTGATCTAGCGGGGGGGCTACAAGATACGCAGTATTTT. This encodes CASSDLAGGLQDTQYF.

CDR3 coding DNA: TGTGCCAGCAGTGCAGGGAGCACAGATACGCAGTATTTT. Protein product: CASSAGSTDTQYF. The rearrangement links TRBV28 to TRBJ2-3, with D maybe TRBD1 (5 bases). The CDR3 loop spans 13 amino acids. V lost 5 bases to trimming and J lost 0 bases, with 6 bases between them. CDR1 and CDR2 from the germline V gene are MDHEN and SYDVKM. Full variable domain (remainder filled in from reference TRBV28 and TRBJ2-3): DVKVTQSSRYLVKRTGEKVFLECVQDMDHENMFWYRQDPGLGLRLIYFSYDVKMKEKGDIPEGYSVSREKKERFSLILESASTNQTSMYLCASSAGSTDTQYFGPGTRLTVL.

The V and J genes are TRBV18 and TRBJ2-2; no clear D gene. V gave up 2 bases and J gave up 4 bases, with 11 bases separating them. The CDR3 runs 15 residues. The germline CDR1 and CDR2 sequences are KGHSH and LQKENI. The CDR3 DNA is TGTGCCAGCTCACCAACCCCTGTTAGCACCGGGGAGCTGTTTTTT. Translation gives CASSPTPVSTGELFF.

This clone has more than one count but fewer than ten. This chain links TRBV7-2 with TRBJ2-4, with D perhaps TRBD2 (9 bases). The CDR3 has 22 residues. Trimming removed 0 bases from V and 0 bases from J, with 27 bases in between. CDR1 is SGHTA, CDR2 FQGNSA, per germline. The CDR3 spells CASSLAFRTGLSGSRAKNIQYF. The CDR3 DNA is TGTGCCAGCAGCTTAGCCTTCAGGACAGGGCTTAGCGGGAGTCGAGCCAAAAACATTCAGTACTTC.

The chain carries TRBV7-8 and TRBJ1-5; D remains unclear. Looked up from germline, CDR1 is SGHVS and CDR2 is FQNEAQ. This CDR3 spans 14 amino acids. Trimming stripped 4 bases from V and 0 bases from J, with 7 bases between. CDR3 in amino acids: CASSYGDSNQPQHF. DNA for the CDR3: TGTGCCAGCAGCTACGGGGATAGCAATCAGCCCCAGCATTTT. Variable domain in full (rest from reference TRBV7-8 and TRBJ1-5): GAGVSQSPRYKVAKRGQDVALRCDPISGHVSLFWYQQALGQGPEFLTYFQNEAQLDKSGLPSDRFFAERPEGSVSTLKIQRTQQEDSAVYLCASSYGDSNQPQHFGDGTRLSIL.

This clone occurred once. The chain uses TRBV30 and TRBJ1-1; D is unclear. The CDR3 sequence is 11 residues long. CDR1 is GTSNPN and CDR2 is SVGIG in the germline V gene (reference sequence). V lost 3 bases and J 1 base, leaving 3 bases between the germline ends. CDR3 region: CAWRRNTEAFF. In DNA form, the CDR3 reads TGTGCCTGGAGGCGGAACACTGAAGCTTTCTTT.

Of note for this clone: A read error may account for a junction end that differs from germline. This chain links TRBV5-6 with TRBJ2-5; D may be TRBD1 (7 bases). CDR3 length: 18 amino acids. Germline V CDR1 and CDR2: SGHDT, YYEEEE. The CDR3 region is CASSLRRDSNKIQEAQYF. The CDR3 DNA is TGTGCCAGCAGCTTGAGGAGGGACAGCAACAAAATCCAAGAGGCCCAGTACTTC.

The J gene is TRBJ2-3, the V gene TRBV7-2; D possibly corresponds to TRBD2 (5 bases). CDR3 length equals 15 residues. The germline V and J ends were trimmed by 5 bases and 2 bases, with 14 bases remaining between them. Germline CDR1 and CDR2: SGHTA and FQGNSA. The CDR3: CASSKQAEHTDTQYF. The CDR3, as DNA: TGTGCCAGCAGCAAACAAGCGGAGCACACAGATACGCAGTATTTT.

This clone was picked up a small number of times. The V call is TRBV7-9, the J call TRBJ2-5; D call uncertain. V lost 4 bases, J lost 9 bases, and 9 bases lay in between. CDR1 and CDR2 from the germline V gene are SEHNR and FQNEAQ (reference sequence). This CDR3 has 11 residues. Here the CDR3 reads CASSSTVAQYF. As DNA, the CDR3 is TGTGCCAGCAGCTCCACGGTAGCCCAGTACTTC.

This chain uses TRBV27 with TRBJ1-6; TRBD1 is a possible D gene (6 bases). CDR3 length: 13 amino acids. The ends were cut back, 8 bases at V and 6 bases at J, with 11 bases in the middle. Germline loops: CDR1 MNHEY, CDR2 SMNVEV (reference sequence). The CDR3 protein is CASQGWGNSPLHF. CDR3 sequence (DNA): TGTGCCAGCCAGGGGTGGGGTAATTCACCCCTCCACTTT.

The chain employs TRBV27 and TRBJ2-5; tentative D call: TRBD1 (5 bases). CDR1 is MNHEY, CDR2 SMNVEV, per germline (reference sequence). Trimming took off 5 bases at V and 1 base at J, with 11 bases between the two ends. CDR3 length equals 14 residues. CDR3 amino acids: CASSGRQSQETQYF. The CDR3 DNA sequence: TGTGCCAGCAGTGGTAGACAGAGCCAAGAGACCCAGTACTTC.

This clone is a singleton in its sample. The J gene is TRBJ2-2, the V gene TRBV19; 8 nucleotides align to TRBD1. Germline V gene data show CDR1 as LNHDA and CDR2 as SQIVND (reference sequence). The junction had 3 bases not matched to a gene; V was cut back by 2 bases and J by 1 base. The CDR3 is 16 residues long. The CDR3 nucleotides are TGTGCCAGTAGTATAATAGGACAGGGGAACACCGGGGAGCTGTTTTTT. Translation gives CASSIIGQGNTGELFF.

The genes are TRBV4-1 and TRBJ1-5; 11 bases fit TRBD1. Germline assignment: CDR1 MGHRA and CDR2 YSYEKL. The CDR3 totals 15 residues. The junction had 6 bases not matched to a gene; V was cut back by 5 bases and J by 6 bases. Here the CDR3 reads CASSADRGRGQPQHF. CDR3 bases: TGCGCCAGCAGCGCGGACAGGGGGCGAGGTCAGCCCCAGCATTTT.

This chain connects TRBV5-4 to TRBJ1-4, with 11 bases aligning to TRBD1. CDR1 is SGHNT, CDR2 YYREEE, per germline (reference sequence). This CDR3 has 17 residues. V lost 4 bases, J lost 8 bases, and 13 bases stayed unmatched. The CDR3, as DNA: TGTGCCAGCAGCCATGGACAGGGGGCGCGGGTTAGGGAAAAACTGTTTTTT. Its translation: CASSHGQGARVREKLFF.

This clone is a singleton in its sample. V usage is TRBV5-1 and J usage is TRBJ2-1, with 10 bases lining up with TRBD2. V shed 0 bases and J 3 bases; nucleotides not matched to a gene: 3. Germline lookup yields CDR1 SGHRS and CDR2 YFSETQ. The CDR3 contains 16 residues. CDR3 nucleotide sequence: TGCGCCAGCAGCTTGGGGACTAGCGGATACTACAATGAGCAGTTCTTC. Encoded protein: CASSLGTSGYYNEQFF.

The V and J genes are TRBV18 and TRBJ2-7; D uncertain. The germline gives CDR1 KGHSH, CDR2 LQKENI. V dropped 3 bases and J dropped 2 bases, with 17 bases sitting between them. The CDR3 runs 16 residues. The CDR3 is CASSPPSVGGTYEQYF. The DNA for the CDR3 is TGTGCCAGCTCACCCCCGTCTGTTGGCGGAACCTACGAGCAGTACTTC. Variable domain in full (rest from reference TRBV18 and TRBJ2-7): NAGVMQNPRHLVRRRGQEARLRCSPMKGHSHVYWYRQLPEEGLKFMVYLQKENIIDESGMPKERFSAEFPKEGPSILRIQQVVRGDSAAYFCASSPPSVGGTYEQYFGPGTRLTVT.

The chain joins TRBV28 to TRBJ2-4; perhaps TRBD2 as D (5 bases). V was trimmed by 10 bases and J by 0 bases, leaving 10 bases between them. This CDR3 spans 13 amino acids. Germline CDR1 is MDHEN and CDR2 is SYDVKM. CDR3 bases: TGTGCCACCGTAGAGGGAGCCAAAAACATTCAGTACTTC. Its protein is CATVEGAKNIQYF. Supplemented by reference TRBV28 and TRBJ2-4, the full variable domain reads DVKVTQSSRYLVKRTGEKVFLECVQDMDHENMFWYRQDPGLGLRLIYFSYDVKMKEKGDIPEGYSVSREKKERFSLILESASTNQTSMYLCATVEGAKNIQYFGAGTRLSVL.

The J gene is TRBJ2-7, the V gene TRBV6-1; D remains unclear. The CDR3 has 12 residues. Germline CDR1 and CDR2: MNHNS and SASEGT. V lost 4 bases and J 2 bases, leaving 6 bases between the germline ends. The DNA for the CDR3 is TGTGCCAGCAGTGTGAACACCTACGAGCAGTACTTC. Amino acids: CASSVNTYEQYF.

This chain links TRBV9 with TRBJ2-5, with D possibly TRBD2 on 6 matching bases. CDR1 and CDR2 (germline): SGDLS, YYNGEE. CDR3 size: 13 residues. V shed 4 bases and J shed 7 bases, with 14 bases lying between them. The CDR3 loop reads CASSPRSGGTQYF. The DNA of the CDR3 is TGTGCCAGCAGCCCTAGGTCCGGGGGGACCCAGTACTTC. Filled out from reference TRBV9 and TRBJ2-5, the complete variable domain reads DSGVTQTPKHLITATGQRVTLRCSPRSGDLSVYWYQQSLDQGLQFLIQYYNGEERAKGNILERFSAQQFPDLHSELNLSSLELGDSALYFCASSPRSGGTQYFGPGTRLLVL.

The chain joins TRBV5-4 to TRBJ2-1; D call uncertain. The CDR3 spans 16 residues. The germline CDR1 and CDR2 sequences are SGHNT and YYREEE (reference sequence). V was shortened by 4 bases and J by 6 bases, with 20 bases between the two germline ends. DNA of the CDR3: TGTGCCAGCAGCCGGGTCTTGGCCACGTCCCTCAATGAGCAGTTCTTC. As protein: CASSRVLATSLNEQFF. Full variable domain (rest looked up from reference TRBV5-4 and TRBJ2-1): ETGVTQSPTHLIKTRGQQVTLRCSSQSGHNTVSWYQQALGQGPQFIFQYYREEENGRGNFPPRFSGLQFPNYSSELNVNALELDDSALYLCASSRVLATSLNEQFFGPGTRLTVL.